This TCR beta chain originates from a study of blood T cell repertoires in COVID-19. Original analysis: Estimation of nucleated cell counts relied on the amplification of reference gene primers. Clones were sequenced by immunoSEQ multiplex PCR, and TCRdb holds only the in-frame ones, with some missing. V and J calls and clone size are those listed in that table; D and trimming were worked out from the DNA. The data hold roughly 230,000 clones, with 90% observed a single time. From germline, CDR1 is MRHNA and CDR2 SNTAGT. With 4 bases removed from V and 10 bases from J, the gap between germline ends came to 11 bases. The CDR3 has 13 amino acids. Seattle patient enrollment occurred during active infection, with longitudinal follow-up thereafter.

The J gene is TRBJ1-6, the V gene TRBV6-4; D is perhaps TRBD1 (5 bases). This TCR derives from a woman in her sixties or seventies with COVID-19, enrolled during active disease. Sequencing input: peripheral blood. The chain's CDR3 is CASSADRRSPLHF. The CDR3 DNA follows: TGTGCCAGCAGTGCCGACAGAAGATCACCCCTCCACTTT.